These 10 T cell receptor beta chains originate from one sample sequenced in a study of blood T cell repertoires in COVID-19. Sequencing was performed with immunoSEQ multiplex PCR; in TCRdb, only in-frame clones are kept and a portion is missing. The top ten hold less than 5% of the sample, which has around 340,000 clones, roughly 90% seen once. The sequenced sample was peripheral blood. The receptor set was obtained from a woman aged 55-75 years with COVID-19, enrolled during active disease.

CDR3 residues: CASDPPGTGEADTQYF. The CDR3 DNA sequence: TGTGCCAGCGACCCCCCAGGGACAGGGGAGGCAGATACGCAGTATTTT. This rearrangement joins TRBV6-4 to TRBJ2-3; the match to TRBD1 covers 10 bases. V was pared by 8 bases and J by 4 bases, with 12 bases of the junction left unmatched. Germline CDR1 MRHNA, CDR2 SNTAGT. The CDR3 consists of 16 residues.

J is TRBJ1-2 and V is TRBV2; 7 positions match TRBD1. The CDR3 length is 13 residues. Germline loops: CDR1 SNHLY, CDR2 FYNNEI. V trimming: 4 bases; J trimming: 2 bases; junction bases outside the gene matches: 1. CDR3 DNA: TGTGCCAGCAGTGTACAGGGGAACTATGGCTACACCTTC. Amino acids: CASSVQGNYGYTF.

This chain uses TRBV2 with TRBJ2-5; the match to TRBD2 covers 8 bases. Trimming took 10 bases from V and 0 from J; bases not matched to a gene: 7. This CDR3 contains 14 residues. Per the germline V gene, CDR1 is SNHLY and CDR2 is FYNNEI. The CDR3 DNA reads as TGTGCCACGACGGGGGGGCGGAACCAAGAGACCCAGTACTTC. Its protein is CATTGGRNQETQYF.

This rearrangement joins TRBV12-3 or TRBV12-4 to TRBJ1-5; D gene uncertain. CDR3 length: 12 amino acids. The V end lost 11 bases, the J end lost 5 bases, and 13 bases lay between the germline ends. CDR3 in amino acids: CAVSAGYQPQHF. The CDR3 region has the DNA TGTGCCGTTTCTGCGGGGTATCAGCCCCAGCATTTT.

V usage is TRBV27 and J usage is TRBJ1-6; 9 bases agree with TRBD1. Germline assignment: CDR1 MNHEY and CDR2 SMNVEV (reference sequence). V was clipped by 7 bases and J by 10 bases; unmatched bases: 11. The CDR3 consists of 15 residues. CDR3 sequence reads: CASIALGQGRSPLHF. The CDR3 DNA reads TGTGCCAGCATCGCCTTGGGACAGGGCAGGTCACCCCTCCACTTT.

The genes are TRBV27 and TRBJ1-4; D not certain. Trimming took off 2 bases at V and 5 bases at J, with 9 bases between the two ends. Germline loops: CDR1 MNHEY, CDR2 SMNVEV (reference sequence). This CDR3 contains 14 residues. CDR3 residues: CASSLRRRNEKLFF. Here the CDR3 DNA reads TGTGCCAGCAGTTTACGACGGAGGAATGAAAAACTGTTTTTT. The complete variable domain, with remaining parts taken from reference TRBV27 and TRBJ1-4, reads EAQVTQNPRYLITVTGKKLTVTCSQNMNHEYMSWYRQDPGLGLRQIYYSMNVEVTDKGDVPEGYKVSRKEKRNFPLILESPSPNQTSLYFCASSLRRRNEKLFFGSGTQLSVL.

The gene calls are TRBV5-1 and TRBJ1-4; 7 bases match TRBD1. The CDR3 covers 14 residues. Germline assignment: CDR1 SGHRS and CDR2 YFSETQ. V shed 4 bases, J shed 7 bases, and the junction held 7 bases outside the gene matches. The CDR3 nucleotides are TGCGCCAGCAGCACCGGGACAGAAGGTGAAAAACTGTTTTTT. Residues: CASSTGTEGEKLFF.

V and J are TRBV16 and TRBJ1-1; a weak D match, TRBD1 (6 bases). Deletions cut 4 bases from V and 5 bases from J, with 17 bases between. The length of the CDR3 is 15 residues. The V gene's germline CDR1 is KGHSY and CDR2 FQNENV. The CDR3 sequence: CASSRGAGGMTEAFF. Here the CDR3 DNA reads TGTGCCAGCAGCCGGGGCGCGGGGGGCATGACTGAAGCTTTCTTT. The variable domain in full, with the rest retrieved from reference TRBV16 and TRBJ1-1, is GEEVAQTPKHLVRGEGQKAKLYCAPIKGHSYVFWYQQVLKNEFKFLISFQNENVFDETGMPKERFSAKCLPNSPCSLEIQATKLEDSAVYFCASSRGAGGMTEAFFGQGTRLTVV.

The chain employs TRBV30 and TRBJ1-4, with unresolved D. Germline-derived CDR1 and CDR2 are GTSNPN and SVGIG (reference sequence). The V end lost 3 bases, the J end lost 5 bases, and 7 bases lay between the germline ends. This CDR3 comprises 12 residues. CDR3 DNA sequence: TGTGCCTGGAGGACTCTGAATGAAAAACTGTTTTTT. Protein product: CAWRTLNEKLFF.

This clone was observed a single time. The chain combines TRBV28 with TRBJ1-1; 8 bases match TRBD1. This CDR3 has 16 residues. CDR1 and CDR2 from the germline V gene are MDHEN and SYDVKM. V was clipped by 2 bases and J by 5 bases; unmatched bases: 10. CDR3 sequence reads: CASSLTPGQGRTEAFF. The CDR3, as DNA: TGTGCCAGCAGTTTAACCCCAGGACAGGGAAGAACTGAAGCTTTCTTT. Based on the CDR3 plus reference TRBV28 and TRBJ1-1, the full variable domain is DVKVTQSSRYLVKRTGEKVFLECVQDMDHENMFWYRQDPGLGLRLIYFSYDVKMKEKGDIPEGYSVSREKKERFSLILESASTNQTSMYLCASSLTPGQGRTEAFFGQGTRLTVV.